The 30 T cell receptor beta chains in this list originate from one sample, sequenced in a study of blood T cell repertoires in COVID-19. The table came from immunoSEQ multiplex PCR; TCRdb's copy has only in-frame clones and leaves some out. This table has over 250,000 clones, about four fifths appearing once. Sequenced: PBMCs or T cells enriched from blood (not recorded which). These receptors were taken from a man aged 40-49 years who had been exposed to COVID-19.

The chain uses TRBV6-6 and TRBJ1-5, with 7 bases identical to TRBD1. The junction had 2 bases not matched to a gene; V was cut back by 6 bases and J by 3 bases. Per germline, CDR1 MNHNY and CDR2 SVGAGI (reference sequence). This CDR3 comprises 13 residues. The CDR3 protein is CASRGQINQPQHF. The CDR3 nucleotides are TGTGCCAGCAGGGGACAGATCAATCAGCCCCAGCATTTT.

The rearrangement links TRBV7-3 to TRBJ2-2, with 8 bases fitting TRBD1. The CDR3 has 16 residues. The V and J ends lost 2 bases and 1 base, in that order; junction bases with no gene match: 3. CDR1 and CDR2 (germline): SGHTA, FQGTGA. Written as DNA, the CDR3 is TGTGCCAGCAGCTTATTCGGGACAGGGAACACCGGGGAGCTGTTTTTT. Residues: CASSLFGTGNTGELFF. The whole variable domain, filled in from reference TRBV7-3 and TRBJ2-2, reads GAGVSQTPSNKVTEKGKYVELRCDPISGHTALYWYRQSLGQGPEFLIYFQGTGAADDSGLPNDRFFAVRPEGSVSTLKIQRTERGDSAVYLCASSLFGTGNTGELFFGEGSRLTVL.

The chain uses TRBV3-1 (or the pseudogene TRBV3-2) and TRBJ1-3; tentatively, D is TRBD1 (5 bases). The CDR3 is 13 residues long. V lost 8 bases, J lost 6 bases, and 14 bases lay in between. The germline gives CDR1 LGHDT, CDR2 YNNKEL (reference sequence). The CDR3 spells CASYREGTNTIYF. The CDR3 nucleotides are TGTGCCAGCTATCGGGAGGGGACAAACACCATATATTTT.

This rearrangement joins TRBV7-3 to TRBJ1-6, with 7 bases fitting TRBD1. In germline, CDR1 is SGHTA, CDR2 FQGTGA. Trimming cost V 5 bases and J 4 bases; bases outside gene matches: 2. This CDR3 contains 14 residues. The CDR3 coding sequence is TGTGCCAGCAGCCGGGACAGATATAATTCACCCCTCCACTTT. Protein product: CASSRDRYNSPLHF.

The rearrangement uses TRBV4-1 and TRBJ2-7; the match to TRBD1 covers 9 bases. The CDR3 is 12 residues long. Germline V gene data show CDR1 as MGHRA and CDR2 as YSYEKL. The junction had 5 bases not matched to a gene; V was cut back by 8 bases and J by 6 bases. The CDR3 DNA reads TGCGCCAGCGGGACAGGGATGGGCGAGCAGTACTTC. This encodes CASGTGMGEQYF.

The chain employs TRBV19 and TRBJ2-1; 16 nucleotides line up with TRBD2. The CDR3 covers 15 residues. The V and J ends lost 3 bases and 8 bases, in that order; junction bases with no gene match: 1. In germline, CDR1 is LNHDA, CDR2 SQIVND (reference sequence). The CDR3 loop reads CASSIGTSGRDEQFF. DNA for the CDR3: TGTGCCAGTAGTATTGGGACTAGCGGGAGGGATGAGCAGTTCTTC.

The rearrangement uses TRBV6-5 and TRBJ2-7, with a possible D match to TRBD1 (6 bases). V was shortened by 6 bases and J by 4 bases, with 13 bases between the two germline ends. The germline V gene has CDR1 MNHEY and CDR2 SVGAGI. This CDR3 contains 13 residues. The DNA of the CDR3 is TGTGCCAGCAGGCCGCCCCAGGGGTACGAGCAGTACTTC. Protein sequence: CASRPPQGYEQYF.

This chain joins TRBV19 and TRBJ2-5; 9 bases are a match to TRBD1. V lost 6 bases to trimming and J lost 4 bases; unmatched junction nucleotides: 9. In germline, CDR1 is LNHDA, CDR2 SQIVND (reference sequence). The CDR3 sequence is 15 residues long. The CDR3 spells CASSPVGQGLETQYF. CDR3 DNA sequence: TGTGCCAGTAGCCCAGTGGGACAGGGTTTAGAGACCCAGTACTTC.

The chain has TRBV24-1 and TRBJ2-1; tentatively, D is TRBD2 (6 bases). This CDR3 contains 13 residues. V lost 9 bases and J 1 base, leaving 9 bases between the germline ends. From germline, CDR1 is KGHDR and CDR2 SFDVKD. As DNA, the CDR3 is TGTGCCACCCGAGCGGGTTCCTACAATGAGCAGTTCTTC. It yields the protein CATRAGSYNEQFF.

In its sample, this clone was seen once. CDR3 nucleotides: TGCGCCAGCAGTCCCTCCGACAGTTCAGGTTACGAGCAGTACTTC. Its protein product is CASSPSDSSGYEQYF. This chain joins TRBV5-1 and TRBJ2-7; maybe TRBD1 (5 bases). This CDR3 is 15 amino acids long. V lost 5 bases, J lost 4 bases, and 19 bases lay in between. Germline lookup yields CDR1 SGHRS and CDR2 YFSETQ.

This chain joins TRBV12-3 or TRBV12-4 and TRBJ2-1; D might be TRBD1 (8 bases). CDR3 size: 12 residues. Between the trimmed V and J ends, which lost 10 bases and 6 bases, there was a span of 13 bases. CDR3 region: CATDREGNEQFF. The CDR3 DNA reads TGTGCCACGGACAGGGAGGGCAATGAGCAGTTCTTC.

The rearrangement joins TRBV19 to TRBJ1-4; 7 nucleotides match TRBD1. This CDR3 is 15 amino acids long. V lost 7 bases, J lost 8 bases, and 13 bases stayed unmatched. CDR1 is LNHDA, CDR2 SQIVND, per germline (reference sequence). CDR3 DNA: TGTGCCAGTATCCCGAGTACTGCAGGGGGGGAAAAACTGTTTTTT. It codes for CASIPSTAGGEKLFF. The full variable domain, completed using reference TRBV19 and TRBJ1-4, is DGGITQSPKYLFRKEGQNVTLSCEQNLNHDAMYWYRQDPGQGLRLIYYSQIVNDFQKGDIAEGYSVSREKKESFPLTVTSAQKNPTAFYLCASIPSTAGGEKLFFGSGTQLSVL.

The gene calls are TRBV6-5 and TRBJ2-7, with D maybe TRBD1 (6 bases). The CDR3 length is 15 residues. V was shortened by 5 bases and J by 7 bases, with 21 bases between the two germline ends. The V gene's germline CDR1 is MNHEY and CDR2 SVGAGI. The CDR3 loop reads CASSRTSGQRLEQYF. The CDR3 DNA follows: TGTGCCAGCAGTCGAACTTCCGGACAGCGCCTTGAGCAGTACTTC.

This chain uses TRBV11-3 with TRBJ2-3; 8 bases line up with TRBD2. Germline CDR1 SGHNT, CDR2 YENEEA. There are 17 residues in the CDR3. The trim removed 1 base at V and 3 bases at J, leaving 9 bases unmatched. The CDR3 protein is CASSLAPGTSLTDTQYF. The CDR3, as DNA: TGTGCCAGCAGCTTAGCTCCCGGGACTAGTCTTACAGATACGCAGTATTTT.

This rearrangement joins TRBV10-1 to TRBJ1-2, with no clear D. CDR3 length equals 15 residues. V lost 4 bases to trimming and J lost 7 bases, with 19 bases between them. Germline CDR1 and CDR2: WNHNN and SYGVQD (reference sequence). The CDR3 spells CASSVPTKTPRGYTF. The CDR3 region has the DNA TGCGCCAGCAGTGTGCCCACCAAAACTCCACGTGGCTACACCTTC.

This chain uses TRBV12-3 or TRBV12-4 with TRBJ1-2; D call uncertain. This CDR3 has 12 residues. Trimming removed 7 bases at V and 5 bases at J, with 11 bases between. Here the CDR3 reads CASNRGRYGYTF. DNA of the CDR3: TGTGCCAGCAACAGAGGGCGATATGGCTACACCTTC.

The J gene is TRBJ2-3, the V gene TRBV7-2; 10 nucleotides line up with TRBD1. This CDR3 has 16 residues. V lost 2 bases, J lost 5 bases, and 7 bases stayed unmatched. Germline V gives CDR1 SGHTA, CDR2 FQGNSA. CDR3 region: CASSLRQGASGDTQYF. In DNA form, the CDR3 reads TGTGCCAGCAGCTTACGACAGGGGGCATCGGGAGATACGCAGTATTTT.

The chain employs TRBV6-1 and TRBJ2-1; D ambiguous. CDR1 and CDR2 (germline): MNHNS, SASEGT. The CDR3 covers 16 residues. V was shortened by 0 bases and J by 0 bases, with 9 bases between the two germline ends. The DNA of the CDR3 is TGTGCCAGCAGTGAAGCGCAGGTGAGCTCCTACAATGAGCAGTTCTTC. Translating gives CASSEAQVSSYNEQFF.

The chain carries TRBV6-6 and TRBJ1-1, with 8 bases identical to TRBD1. This CDR3 spans 15 amino acids. Unmatched junction bases numbered 9, after V lost 6 bases and J lost 3 bases. The germline gives CDR1 MNHNY, CDR2 SVGAGI (reference sequence). The CDR3 DNA reads as TGTGCCAGCAGCTACCTAGGACAGGGTCACACTGAAGCTTTCTTT. Its translation: CASSYLGQGHTEAFF.

V and J are TRBV5-6 and TRBJ2-7; 8 positions match TRBD2. Unmatched junction bases numbered 12, after V lost 1 base and J lost 3 bases. The CDR3 contains 17 residues. Germline CDR1 is SGHDT and CDR2 is YYEEEE. The chain's CDR3 is CASSLPAGGDTLYEQYF. The CDR3, as DNA: TGTGCCAGCAGCTTGCCAGCCGGGGGGGACACCCTCTACGAGCAGTACTTC.

The V gene is TRBV7-2, the J gene TRBJ2-3; 8 bases are shared with TRBD2. V shed 5 bases, J shed 7 bases, and the junction held 11 bases outside the gene matches. CDR1 is SGHTA and CDR2 is FQGNSA in the germline V gene. This CDR3 has 15 amino acids. CDR3 protein: CASSPQGAGGYTQYF. CDR3 coding DNA: TGTGCCAGCAGCCCCCAAGGGGCGGGAGGATATACGCAGTATTTT.

The V call is TRBV10-3, the J call TRBJ1-2, with TRBD1 matching 9 bases. V gave up 4 bases and J gave up 8 bases; unmatched junction bases: 2. Germline V gene sequence: CDR1 ENHRY, CDR2 SYGVKD. The CDR3 spans 12 residues. CDR3 bases: TGTGCCATCAGTGGGACAGGGGTAGGCTACACCTTC. It is translated as CAISGTGVGYTF.

The chain uses TRBV21-1 and TRBJ1-4. TRBV21-1 constitutes a pseudogene. There are 18 residues in the CDR3. CDR3 loop: CASTVLGYGGRDNEKLFF. CDR3 in DNA: TGTGCCAGCACCGTACTGGGGTATGGGGGGAGGGATAATGAAAAACTGTTTTTT.

This sequence joins TRBV19 and TRBJ1-3; 7 positions agree with TRBD1. Losses at the gene ends were 7 bases for V and 6 bases for J; bases not matched to a gene: 3. The CDR3 is made up of 12 amino acids. In germline, CDR1 is LNHDA, CDR2 SQIVND (reference sequence). CDR3 DNA: TGTGCCAGTATGACAGGGAAAAACACCATATATTTT. This gives the protein CASMTGKNTIYF.

The chain recombines TRBV5-4 with TRBJ2-5; D call uncertain. Trimming took off 0 bases at V and 2 bases at J, with 5 bases between the two ends. Germline-derived CDR1 and CDR2 are SGHNT and YYREEE (reference sequence). The CDR3 is 13 residues long. Here the CDR3 reads CASSLESQETQYF. CDR3 DNA: TGTGCCAGCAGCTTGGAATCGCAAGAGACCCAGTACTTC.

The chain employs TRBV6-5 and TRBJ2-7; 7 bases line up with TRBD2. CDR1 MNHEY and CDR2 SVGAGI come from the germline V gene. Trimming removed 4 bases from V and 2 bases from J; junction bases left unmatched: 8. This CDR3 is 15 amino acids long. CDR3 coding DNA: TGTGCCAGCAGTTTTGGGGCGGGACTACCCTACGAGCAGTACTTC. Its translation is CASSFGAGLPYEQYF.

The rearrangement uses TRBV28 and TRBJ2-2; TRBD2 might be the D (5 bases). The CDR3 runs to 16 residues. Trimming left V 5 bases short and J 5 bases short, with 18 bases between. Germline-derived CDR1 and CDR2 are MDHEN and SYDVKM. CDR3 sequence: CASSAENPGRTGELFF. The CDR3 DNA is TGTGCCAGCAGTGCGGAGAACCCTGGGAGAACCGGGGAGCTGTTTTTT.

This clone was observed a few times. This sequence joins TRBV11-2 and TRBJ2-7, with TRBD1 as a possible D gene (7 bases). CDR1 SGHAT and CDR2 FQNNGV come from the germline V gene. Trimming cost V 7 bases and J 3 bases, with 19 bases left between them. This CDR3 comprises 15 residues. CDR3 protein: CASTGRDSRYYEQYF. CDR3 DNA sequence: TGTGCCAGCACTGGGCGGGACAGTCGATACTACGAGCAGTACTTC.

The chain couples TRBV29-1 to TRBJ1-2; perhaps TRBD1 as D (5 bases). The CDR3 is 16 residues long. The V end was cut by 7 bases, the J end by 0 bases, with 21 bases between. CDR1 and CDR2 (germline): SQVTM, ANQGSEA. In nucleotides, the CDR3 is TGCAGCGCTCAGTTGACAGTCCGGAAAGCTAACTATGGCTACACCTTC. Protein: CSAQLTVRKANYGYTF.

The chain is built from TRBV27 and TRBJ2-7; TRBD2 aligns across 12 bases. Trimming cost V 5 bases and J 4 bases; bases outside gene matches: 6. The germline V gene has CDR1 MNHEY and CDR2 SMNVEV (reference sequence). This CDR3 region has 15 residues. This CDR3 is CASSTGLAGLYEQYF. CDR3 nucleotide sequence: TGTGCCAGCAGTACCGGACTAGCGGGATTATACGAGCAGTACTTC.